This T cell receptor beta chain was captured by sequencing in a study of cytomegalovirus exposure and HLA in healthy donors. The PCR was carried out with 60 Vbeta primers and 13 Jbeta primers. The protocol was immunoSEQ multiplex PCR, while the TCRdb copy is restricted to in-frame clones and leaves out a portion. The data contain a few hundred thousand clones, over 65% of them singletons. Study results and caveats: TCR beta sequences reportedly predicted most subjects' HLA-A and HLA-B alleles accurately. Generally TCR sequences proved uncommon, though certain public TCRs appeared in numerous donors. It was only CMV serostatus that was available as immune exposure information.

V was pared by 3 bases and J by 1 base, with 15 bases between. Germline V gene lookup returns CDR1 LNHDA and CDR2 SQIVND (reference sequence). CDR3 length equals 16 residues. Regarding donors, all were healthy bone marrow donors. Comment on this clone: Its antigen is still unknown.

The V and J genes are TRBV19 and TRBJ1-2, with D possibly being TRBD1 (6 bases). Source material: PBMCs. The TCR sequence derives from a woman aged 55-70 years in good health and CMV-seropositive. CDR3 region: CASSMRGGSDNYGYTF. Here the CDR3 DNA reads TGTGCCAGTAGTATGAGGGGGGGCTCGGATAACTATGGCTACACCTTC.